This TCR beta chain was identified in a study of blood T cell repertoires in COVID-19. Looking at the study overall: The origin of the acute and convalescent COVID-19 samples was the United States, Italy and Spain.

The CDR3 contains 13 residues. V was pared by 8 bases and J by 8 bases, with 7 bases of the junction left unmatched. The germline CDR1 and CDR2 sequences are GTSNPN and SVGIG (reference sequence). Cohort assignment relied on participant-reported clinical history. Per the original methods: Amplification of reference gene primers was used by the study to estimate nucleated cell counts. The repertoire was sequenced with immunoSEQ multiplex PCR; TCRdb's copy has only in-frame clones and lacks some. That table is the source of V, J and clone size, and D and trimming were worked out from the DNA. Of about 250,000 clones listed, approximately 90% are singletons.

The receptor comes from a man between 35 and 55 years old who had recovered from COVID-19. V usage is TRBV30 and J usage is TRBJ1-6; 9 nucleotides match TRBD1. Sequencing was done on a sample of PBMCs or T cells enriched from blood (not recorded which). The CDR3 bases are TGTGCCCTCAGGGACAGGGCTGATTCACCCCTCCACTTT. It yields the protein CALRDRADSPLHF. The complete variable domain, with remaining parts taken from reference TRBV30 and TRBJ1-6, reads SQTIHQWPATLVQPVGSPLSLECTVEGTSNPNLYWYRQAAGRGLQLLFYSVGIGQISSEVPQNLSASRPQDRQFILSSKKLLLSDSGFYLCALRDRADSPLHFGNGTRLTVT.